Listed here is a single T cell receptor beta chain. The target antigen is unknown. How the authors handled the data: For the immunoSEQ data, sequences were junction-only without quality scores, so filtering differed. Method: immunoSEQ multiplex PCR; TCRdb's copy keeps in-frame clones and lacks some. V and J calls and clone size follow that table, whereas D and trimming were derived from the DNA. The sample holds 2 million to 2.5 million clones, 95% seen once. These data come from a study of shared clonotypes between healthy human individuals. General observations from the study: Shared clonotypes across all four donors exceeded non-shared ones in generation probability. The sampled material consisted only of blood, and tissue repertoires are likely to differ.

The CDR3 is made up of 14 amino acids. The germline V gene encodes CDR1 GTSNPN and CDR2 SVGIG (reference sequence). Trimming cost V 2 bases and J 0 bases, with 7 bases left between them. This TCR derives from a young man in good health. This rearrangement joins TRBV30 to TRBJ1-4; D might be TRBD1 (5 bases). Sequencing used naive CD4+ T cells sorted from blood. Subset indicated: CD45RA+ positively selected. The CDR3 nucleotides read TGTGCCTGGAGTTTGGGGGCAACTAATGAAAAACTGTTTTTT. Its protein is CAWSLGATNEKLFF.